This record concerns one T cell receptor (beta chain) sequence. The sample holds a few counts of this clonotype. Its antigen has not been determined. The input lacks base qualities; no much larger clone sits a single base away. The data stem from a study of blood T cells in healthy people across ages (dated by TCRdb to the mid-2010s). As for the study more broadly: In model experiments, roughly one uniquely barcoded TCR beta cDNA molecule per two T cells was captured by template switching. To track age-related changes in TCR beta repertoire diversity, the study relied on deep sequencing normalized with unique cDNA molecular identifiers. Four age groups were formed from the donors: young (average roughly 15 years), middle-aged (approximately 40), aged (under 70) and long-lived (more than 75). To avoid experimental bias, donors of different ages were spread randomly across the sequencing lanes. Using the same blood draw, the study looked at two additional independent replicas of 1 million unique cDNA reads for two donors, one aged 18 to 30 and the other aged 80 or older.

The donors were some 39 Caucasian individuals from Russia, aged roughly 6 to 90 years, who were systemically healthy. Approximately 10 milliliters of peripheral blood were collected from each donor into EDTA-treated Vacutainer tubes. Ficoll-Paque density-gradient centrifugation was used to isolate PBMCs, with at least 6 million per sample. Total RNA was extracted from PBMCs with Trizol reagent, with at least 6 micrograms obtained per sample. For every donor, an aliquot of PBMCs went through flow cytometry to measure the percentages of naive CD45RAhigh/CD27high T cells. The CDR3 sequence holds 14 residues, the cysteine and phenylalanine included. Kept here is only the CDR3 DNA, which spans 42 bases and is read in frame from base 1. The germline V end is reduced by 7 bases and the J end by 4 bases; junction bases left unmatched: 6. Via the germline V gene (reference sequence), CDR1 is LNHDA and CDR2 SQIVND.

The research as a whole found: The long-lived group showed more naive CD4+ T cells, fewer expanded clones and increased TCR diversity than the aged group, suggesting age selection. There was a strong correlation between observed TCR beta diversity and the percentage of naive T cells measured by flow cytometry. Conclusive comparison of naive and antigen-experienced compartments was prevented by the profiling of bulk unsorted PBMCs. As age increased, observed TCR beta diversity per million T cells dropped in a roughly linear way, and a significant reduction was already evident by age about 40. Total diversity estimates from one million sequenced T cells were considered lower bounds and underestimates. Because the CMV infection status of the donors was unknown, age-related changes in expanded clonotypes may potentially have been confounded.

The library was prepared using 5' RACE. Sequencing relied on an Illumina HiSeq 2500. A second PCR of roughly 7 to 12 cycles was run with a J-beta primer mix and a sample-barcoded 5' primer. Each TCR beta cDNA molecule received a unique molecular identifier from a template-switch 5' adaptor carrying 12 random nucleotides. Each sample yielded at least 3 million CDR3-containing paired-end reads. The Mint cDNA synthesis kit, primed by a TRBC-specific oligonucleotide, was used to synthesize first-strand cDNA from all RNA. Following uracil-DNA glycosylase treatment, all cDNA underwent a first 18-cycle PCR with the universal primers M1SS and BC2_uni_R. For the original study's pipeline: Each sample was normalized by randomly selecting 1 million high-quality reads, each carrying a distinct molecular identifier. Instead of being binned into consensus sequences, reads with shared molecular identifiers were discarded. MiTCR, run with a Q25 quality threshold and the strictest error-elimination algorithm, handled CDR3 identification, clonotype clustering and error correction. A nonparametric unseen species model with Euler transformation was used to estimate a lower bound on total TCR beta diversity. The public reads were quality trimmed at Q25 with fastp and then assembled into clones with MiXCR by TCRdb, keeping productive beta chains. Identical CDR3 proteins give one entry, which carries the most common genes and DNA. The V and J calls were not made by the authors but by TCRdb's processing. For this sample there are more than 650,000 distinct CDR3 sequences; approximately 21% appear just once. The ten largest clones represent roughly a fifth of the sample.

The sequence derives from a man in his 70s in good health. The sample taken for sequencing was blood. The chain links TRBV19 with TRBJ1-3; 8 middle bases align to TRBD1. The CDR3 protein is CASNDRGKGNTIYF. The bases read TGTGCCAGTAACGACAGGGGTAAAGGAAACACCATATATTTT.